Below, 20 T cell receptor beta chains from the same sample are listed, as sequenced in a study of metastatic and nonmetastatic thyroid tumors. TCRdb called clones again from the PCR reads with MiXCR. The sample carries roughly 90,000 clones, 14% to 15% recorded once. Thyroid surgery had not been preceded by any treatment in any patient. Sequenced material: blood. These receptors were taken from a female donor with papillary thyroid cancer or a benign thyroid nodule (not recorded which). Some clones in this sample may be carry-over from other donors' samples.

A word on this clone: This may be a read error, as it is one base from a much larger clone. The chain links TRBV5-1 to TRBJ1-6; D is uncertain. Trimming stripped 1 base from V and 6 bases from J, with 20 bases between. Germline loops: CDR1 SGHRS, CDR2 YFSETQ. CDR3 length: 18 residues. The CDR3 coding sequence is TGCGCCAGCAGCTTGATGGGGAGTGAAGGGCCGGGTAATTCACCCCTCCACTTT. Its protein product is CASSLMGSEGPGNSPLHF.

V usage is TRBV19 and J usage is TRBJ1-2, with D tentatively TRBD1 (5 bases). Germline CDR1 is LNHDA and CDR2 is SQIVND (reference sequence). Trimming took 3 bases from V and 3 from J, leaving 17 bases between them. This CDR3 has 16 amino acids. The CDR3 region is CASSMRGEQEHYGYTF. CDR3 coding DNA: TGTGCCAGTAGTATGAGAGGGGAACAGGAACACTATGGCTACACCTTC.

This clone has only a few counts. The chain combines TRBV5-6 with TRBJ2-2; a possible D gene is TRBD1 (6 bases). The CDR3 is made up of 18 amino acids. V lost 4 bases, J lost 1 base, and 20 bases lay in between. The V gene's germline CDR1 is SGHDT and CDR2 YYEEEE. The CDR3 is CASSPGMTGPRNTGELFF. In DNA form, the CDR3 reads TGTGCCAGCAGCCCCGGCATGACAGGCCCGAGGAACACCGGGGAGCTGTTTTTT.

The table lists this clone with many counts. The chain recombines TRBV7-2 with TRBJ1-1; D ambiguous. This CDR3 is built from 14 residues. Germline V lookup: CDR1 SGHTA, CDR2 FQGNSA. The V gene lost 3 bases and the J gene lost 1 base, with 9 bases spanning the gap. The CDR3 sequence: CASSLEAANTEAFF. The CDR3 nucleotides are TGTGCCAGCAGCTTGGAAGCGGCGAACACTGAAGCTTTCTTT.

With respect to this clone: A read error may explain this, as a much larger clone is one base away. The chain joins TRBV9 to TRBJ2-3; tentatively, D is TRBD2 (6 bases). Per the germline V gene, CDR1 is SGDLS and CDR2 is YYNGEE. Trimming shortened V by 3 bases and J by 6 bases, and 17 bases separated the two germline ends. The CDR3 sequence is 15 residues long. The CDR3 region has the DNA TGTGCCAGCAGCGACGCCGGGACTCGCGGGGATACGCAGTATTTT. It codes for CASSDAGTRGDTQYF.

This clone has only a few counts. The CDR3 here is CASERGSDTGELFF. The CDR3 DNA sequence: TGTGCCTCCGAGCGTGGGAGTGACACCGGGGAGCTGTTTTTT. The chain combines TRBV10-3 with TRBJ2-2; TRBD2 is a possible D gene (5 bases). Trimming removed 11 bases from V and 3 bases from J, with 16 bases in between. The germline gives CDR1 ENHRY, CDR2 SYGVKD. The CDR3 is made up of 14 amino acids.

This clone was recorded a few times. The chain joins TRBV15 to TRBJ2-5; D unresolved. Trimming shortened V by 4 bases and J by 4 bases, and 4 bases separated the two germline ends. Germline CDR1 is LNHNV and CDR2 is YYDKDF (reference sequence). The length of the CDR3 is 11 residues. This chain's CDR3 is CATSTSETQYF. The CDR3 DNA sequence: TGTGCCACCAGCACGTCAGAGACCCAGTACTTC.

To note about this clone: Its ends do not fully match the called genes, so a read error is possible. This chain joins TRBV30 and TRBJ2-7; D is uncertain. The CDR3 spans 15 residues. Germline assignment: CDR1 GTSNPN and CDR2 SVGIG (reference sequence). CDR3 loop: CAWSVRAVRFYEHYF. The CDR3 DNA is TGTGCCTGGAGTGTAAGGGCAGTAAGGTTCTACGAGCATTACTTC.

CDR3 amino acids: CASNSQTSPDTQYF. The CDR3 nucleotides read TGTGCCAGCAACTCACAAACTAGCCCAGATACGCAGTATTTT. The chain recombines TRBV7-9 with TRBJ2-3, with D possibly matching TRBD2 (6 bases). This CDR3 comprises 14 residues. Per germline, CDR1 SEHNR and CDR2 FQNEAQ (reference sequence). V lost 7 bases and J lost 4, with 15 bases in between.

Many counts were recorded for this clone. V and J are TRBV2 and TRBJ2-5; D call uncertain. Germline V CDR1 and CDR2: SNHLY, FYNNEI. V was clipped by 4 bases and J by 2 bases, with 11 bases between them. The CDR3 covers 14 residues. CDR3 region: CASSAVSKQETQYF. The CDR3 DNA sequence: TGTGCCAGCAGTGCCGTTTCGAAACAAGAGACCCAGTACTTC.

This clone was counted many times. This CDR3 is CASSGAGGGYNEQFF. In nucleotides, the CDR3 is TGTGCCAGCTCCGGCGCGGGGGGGGGGTACAATGAGCAGTTCTTC. The V and J genes are TRBV28 and TRBJ2-1; 9 bases match TRBD2. The length of the CDR3 is 15 residues. Germline lookup yields CDR1 MDHEN and CDR2 SYDVKM. V trimming: 8 bases; J trimming: 4 bases; junction bases outside the gene matches: 9.

In this sample, this clone turned up many times. The chain uses TRBV5-1 and TRBJ1-2, with a weak D call TRBD1 (5 bases). The germline gives CDR1 SGHRS, CDR2 YFSETQ. Trimming stripped 3 bases from V and 4 bases from J, with 13 bases between. This CDR3 has 14 residues. CDR3 bases: TGCGCCAGCAGCTCGGGGGGGGGTACCTATGGCTACACCTTC. Translated: CASSSGGGTYGYTF.

Many counts were recorded for this clone. The V gene is TRBV5-4, the J gene TRBJ1-1; 9 bases are shared with TRBD1. The germline V gene has CDR1 SGHNT and CDR2 YYREEE (reference sequence). The CDR3 extends over 15 amino acids. The ends lost 3 bases at V and 5 bases at J; junction bases unmatched: 8. CDR3 region: CASSSRGQGITEAFF. The DNA of the CDR3 is TGTGCCAGCAGCTCCCGGGGACAGGGAATAACTGAAGCTTTCTTT.

This clone was counted many times. This CDR3 is CASSQYLSGEDTQYF. CDR3 nucleotides: TGCGCCAGCAGCCAGTACCTTAGCGGGGAAGATACGCAGTATTTT. This chain joins TRBV4-1 and TRBJ2-3; the match to TRBD2 covers 8 bases. Germline V CDR1 and CDR2: MGHRA, YSYEKL. V dropped 3 bases and J dropped 5; count of bases not matched to a gene: 7. The CDR3 is made up of 15 amino acids.

This clone was observed many times. The V call is TRBV7-2, the J call TRBJ2-2, with TRBD1 as a possible D gene (6 bases). Looked up from germline, CDR1 is SGHTA and CDR2 is FQGNSA. This CDR3 is 14 amino acids long. With 3 bases removed from V and 8 bases from J, the gap between germline ends came to 13 bases. CDR3 protein: CASSLVGGEGELFF. CDR3 bases: TGTGCCAGCAGCTTGGTAGGGGGAGAGGGGGAGCTGTTTTTT.

The sample holds many counts of this clone. The V and J genes are TRBV5-1 and TRBJ1-1; D gene unclear. V lost 4 bases, J lost 8 bases, and 15 bases lay in between. This CDR3 region has 13 residues. Looked up from germline, CDR1 is SGHRS and CDR2 is YFSETQ. CDR3 region: CASSDKKFGEAFF. CDR3 coding DNA: TGCGCCAGCAGCGACAAGAAGTTCGGAGAAGCTTTCTTT.

This clone came up a few times. One junction end disagrees with the germline gene, perhaps due to a read error. V usage is TRBV6-1 and J usage is TRBJ2-2; possible D gene TRBD2, 5 bases. The CDR3 runs 13 residues. Germline CDR1 reads MNHNS; CDR2 reads SASEGT. In DNA form, the CDR3 reads TGTGCCAGCAGGAGTACTGGGATTAGGGAGCTGCTTTTT. Its translation is CASRSTGIRELLF.

This rearrangement joins TRBV19 to TRBJ2-5; 8 nucleotides match TRBD2. Germline-derived CDR1 and CDR2 are LNHDA and SQIVND (reference sequence). This CDR3 comprises 13 residues. Trimming cost V 7 bases and J 2 bases; bases outside gene matches: 3. CDR3 bases: TGTGCCAGTAACGGGGGGGAACAAGAGACCCAGTACTTC. This encodes CASNGGEQETQYF.

Regarding this clone: A much larger clone is a single base away; this may be a read error. The gene calls are TRBV25-1 and TRBJ1-4, with D unclear. There are 16 residues in the CDR3. V was cut by 5 bases and J by 5 bases, with 18 bases left in between. In germline, CDR1 is MGHDK, CDR2 SYGVNS. The CDR3 region is CASSRAGAGWNEKLFF. As DNA, the CDR3 is TGTGCCAGCAGTCGCGCGGGCGCGGGATGGAATGAAAAACTGTTTTTT.

As to this clone: A much bigger clone sits one base away, suggesting this may be a read error. CDR3 in amino acids: CSARRGQESQYF. The CDR3, as DNA: TGCAGTGCTAGGCGGGGGCAAGAGAGCCAGTACTTC. This chain uses TRBV20-1 with TRBJ2-5; D perhaps matches TRBD2 (7 bases). Germline V gene lookup returns CDR1 DFQATT and CDR2 SNEGSKA (reference sequence). CDR3 length equals 12 residues.